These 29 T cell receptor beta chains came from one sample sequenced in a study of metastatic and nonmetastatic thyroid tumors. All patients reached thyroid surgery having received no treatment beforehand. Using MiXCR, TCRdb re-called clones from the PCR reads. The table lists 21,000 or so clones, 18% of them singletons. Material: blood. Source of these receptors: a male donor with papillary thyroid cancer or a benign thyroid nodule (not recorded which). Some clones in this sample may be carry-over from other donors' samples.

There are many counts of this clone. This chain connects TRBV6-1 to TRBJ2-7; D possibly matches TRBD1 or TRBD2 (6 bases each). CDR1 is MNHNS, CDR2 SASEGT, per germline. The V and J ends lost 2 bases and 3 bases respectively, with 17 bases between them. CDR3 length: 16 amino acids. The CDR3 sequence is CASSEYRGPVIYEQYF. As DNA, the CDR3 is TGTGCCAGCAGTGAATATCGGGGGCCGGTTATCTACGAGCAGTACTTC.

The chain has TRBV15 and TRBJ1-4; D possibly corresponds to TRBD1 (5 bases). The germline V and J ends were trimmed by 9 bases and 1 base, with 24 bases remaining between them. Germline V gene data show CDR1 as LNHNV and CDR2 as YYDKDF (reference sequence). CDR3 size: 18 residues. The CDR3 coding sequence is TGTGCCACGGGAGTGGGGGAACGACCTTTTATAACTAATGAAAAACTGTTTTTT. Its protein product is CATGVGERPFITNEKLFF.

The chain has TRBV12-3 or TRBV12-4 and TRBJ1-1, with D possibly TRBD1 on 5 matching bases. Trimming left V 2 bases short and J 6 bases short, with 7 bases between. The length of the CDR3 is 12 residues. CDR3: CASSLLGAEAFF. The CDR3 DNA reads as TGTGCCAGCAGTTTATTAGGGGCTGAAGCTTTCTTT.

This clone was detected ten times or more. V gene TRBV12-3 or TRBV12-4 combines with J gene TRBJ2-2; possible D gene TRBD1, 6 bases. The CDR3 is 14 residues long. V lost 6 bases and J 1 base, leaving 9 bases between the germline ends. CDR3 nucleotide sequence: TGTGCCAGCAGGCCGGGACAGAACACCGGGGAGCTGTTTTTT. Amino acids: CASRPGQNTGELFF.

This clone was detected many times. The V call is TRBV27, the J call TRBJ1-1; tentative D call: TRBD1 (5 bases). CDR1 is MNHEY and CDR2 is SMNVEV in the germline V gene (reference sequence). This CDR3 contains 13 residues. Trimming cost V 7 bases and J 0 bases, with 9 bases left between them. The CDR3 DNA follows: TGTGCCAGCAAGCAGGGTGTGAACACTGAAGCTTTCTTT. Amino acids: CASKQGVNTEAFF.

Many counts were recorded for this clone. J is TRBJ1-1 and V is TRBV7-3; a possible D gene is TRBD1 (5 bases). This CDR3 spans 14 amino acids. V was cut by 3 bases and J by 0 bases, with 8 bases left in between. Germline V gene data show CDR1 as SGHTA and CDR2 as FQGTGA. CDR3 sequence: CASSFGGMNTEAFF. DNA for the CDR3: TGTGCCAGCAGCTTCGGGGGGATGAACACTGAAGCTTTCTTT.

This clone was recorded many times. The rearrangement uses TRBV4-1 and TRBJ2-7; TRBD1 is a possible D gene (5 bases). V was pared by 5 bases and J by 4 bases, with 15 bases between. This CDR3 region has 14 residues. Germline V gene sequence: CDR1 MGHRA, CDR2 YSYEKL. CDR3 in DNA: TGCGCCAGCAGCGAAGGGGAAGGGCGGTACGAGCAGTACTTC. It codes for CASSEGEGRYEQYF.

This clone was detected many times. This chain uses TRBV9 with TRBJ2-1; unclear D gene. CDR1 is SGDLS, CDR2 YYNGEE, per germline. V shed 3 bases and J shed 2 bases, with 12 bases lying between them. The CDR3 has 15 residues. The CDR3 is CASSADQSPYNEQFF. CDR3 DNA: TGTGCCAGCAGCGCGGATCAGAGTCCCTACAATGAGCAGTTCTTC.

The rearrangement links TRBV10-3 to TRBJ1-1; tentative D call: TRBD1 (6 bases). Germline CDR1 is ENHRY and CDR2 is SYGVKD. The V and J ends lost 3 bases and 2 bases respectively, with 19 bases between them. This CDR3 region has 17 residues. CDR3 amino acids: CAISDPPGQGYNTEAFF. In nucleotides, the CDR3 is TGTGCCATCAGTGATCCCCCAGGGCAGGGGTACAACACTGAAGCTTTCTTT.

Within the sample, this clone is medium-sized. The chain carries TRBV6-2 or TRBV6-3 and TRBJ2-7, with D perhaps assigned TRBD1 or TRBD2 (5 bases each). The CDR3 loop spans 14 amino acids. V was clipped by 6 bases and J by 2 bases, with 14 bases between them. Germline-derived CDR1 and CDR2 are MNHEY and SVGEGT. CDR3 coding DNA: TGTGCCAGCAGCCTGTGGCAGGGACCCTACGAGCAGTACTTC. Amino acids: CASSLWQGPYEQYF.

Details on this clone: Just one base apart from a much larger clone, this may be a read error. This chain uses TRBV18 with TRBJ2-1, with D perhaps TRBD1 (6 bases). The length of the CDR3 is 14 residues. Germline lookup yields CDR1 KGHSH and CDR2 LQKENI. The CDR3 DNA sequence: TGTGCCAGCAGAAGGGGGAATTTCTACAGTGAGCAGTTCTTC. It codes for CASRRGNFYSEQFF.

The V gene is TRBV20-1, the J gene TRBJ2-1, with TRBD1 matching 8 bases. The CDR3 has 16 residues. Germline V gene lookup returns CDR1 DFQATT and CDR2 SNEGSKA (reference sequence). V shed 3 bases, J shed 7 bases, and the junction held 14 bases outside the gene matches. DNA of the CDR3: TGCAGTGCTAGGTCAGGGGGCCCCCGCGGGCGGAATGAGCAGTTCTTC. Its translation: CSARSGGPRGRNEQFF.

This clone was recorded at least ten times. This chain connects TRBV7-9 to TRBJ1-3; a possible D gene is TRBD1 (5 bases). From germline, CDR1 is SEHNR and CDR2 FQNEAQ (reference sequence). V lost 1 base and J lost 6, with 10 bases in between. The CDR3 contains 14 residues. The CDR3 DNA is TGTGCCAGCAGCTTAGACGGACACTTAAACACCATATATTTT. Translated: CASSLDGHLNTIYF.

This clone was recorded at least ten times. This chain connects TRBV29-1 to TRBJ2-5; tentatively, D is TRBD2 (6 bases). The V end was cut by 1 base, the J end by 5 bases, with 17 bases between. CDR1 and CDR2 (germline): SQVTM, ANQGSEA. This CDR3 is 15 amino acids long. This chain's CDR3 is CSVEGPGAGFETQYF. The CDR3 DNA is TGCAGCGTTGAAGGCCCGGGCGCGGGGTTTGAGACCCAGTACTTC.

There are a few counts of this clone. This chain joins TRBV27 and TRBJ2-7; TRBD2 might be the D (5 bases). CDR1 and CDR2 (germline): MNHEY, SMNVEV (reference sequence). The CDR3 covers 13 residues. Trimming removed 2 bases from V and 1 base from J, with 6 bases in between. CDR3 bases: TGTGCCAGCAGTTTAGGACTTTCCTACGAGCAGTACTTC. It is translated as CASSLGLSYEQYF.

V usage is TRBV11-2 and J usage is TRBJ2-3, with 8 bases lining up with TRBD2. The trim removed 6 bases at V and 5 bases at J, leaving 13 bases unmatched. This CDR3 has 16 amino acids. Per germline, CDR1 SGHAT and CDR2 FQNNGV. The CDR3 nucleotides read TGTGCCAGCAGACCTCGAATAGCGGGACGGGTAGATACGCAGTATTTT. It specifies CASRPRIAGRVDTQYF. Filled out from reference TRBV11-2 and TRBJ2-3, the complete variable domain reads EAGVAQSPRYKIIEKRQSVAFWCNPISGHATLYWYQQILGQGPKLLIQFQNNGVVDDSQLPKDRFSAERLKGVDSTLKIQPAKLEDSAVYLCASRPRIAGRVDTQYFGPGTRLTVL.

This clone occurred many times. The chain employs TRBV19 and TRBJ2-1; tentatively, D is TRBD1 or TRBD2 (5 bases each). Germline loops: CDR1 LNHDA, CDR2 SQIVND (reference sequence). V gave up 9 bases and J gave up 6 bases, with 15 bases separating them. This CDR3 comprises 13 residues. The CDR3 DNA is TGTGCCAGCTCCCGGGACCGTTTCAATGAGCAGTTCTTC. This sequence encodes CASSRDRFNEQFF. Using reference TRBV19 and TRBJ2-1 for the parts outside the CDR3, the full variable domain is DGGITQSPKYLFRKEGQNVTLSCEQNLNHDAMYWYRQDPGQGLRLIYYSQIVNDFQKGDIAEGYSVSREKKESFPLTVTSAQKNPTAFYLCASSRDRFNEQFFGPGTRLTVL.

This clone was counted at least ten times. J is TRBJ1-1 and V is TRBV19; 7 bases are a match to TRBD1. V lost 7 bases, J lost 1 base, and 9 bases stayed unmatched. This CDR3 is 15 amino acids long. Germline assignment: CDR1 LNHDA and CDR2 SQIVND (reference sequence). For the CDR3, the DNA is TGTGCCAGTACGGGGACAGTAGGGAGGAACACTGAAGCTTTCTTT. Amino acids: CASTGTVGRNTEAFF.

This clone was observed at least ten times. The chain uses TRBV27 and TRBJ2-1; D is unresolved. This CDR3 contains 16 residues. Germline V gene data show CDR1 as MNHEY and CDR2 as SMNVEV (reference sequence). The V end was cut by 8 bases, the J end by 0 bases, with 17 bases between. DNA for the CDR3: TGTGCCAGCGGAATAGGGCCAGAGAGCTCCTACAATGAGCAGTTCTTC. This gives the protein CASGIGPESSYNEQFF.

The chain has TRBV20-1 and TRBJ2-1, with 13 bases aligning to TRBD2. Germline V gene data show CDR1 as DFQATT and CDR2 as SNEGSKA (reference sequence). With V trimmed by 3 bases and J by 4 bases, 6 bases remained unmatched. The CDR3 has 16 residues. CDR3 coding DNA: TGCAGTGCTAGGGATGGGACTAGCGGGACTTACAATGAGCAGTTCTTC. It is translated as CSARDGTSGTYNEQFF.

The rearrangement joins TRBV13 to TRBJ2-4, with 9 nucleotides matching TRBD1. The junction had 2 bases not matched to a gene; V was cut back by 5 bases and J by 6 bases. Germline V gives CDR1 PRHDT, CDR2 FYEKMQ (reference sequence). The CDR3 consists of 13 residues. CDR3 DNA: TGTGCCAGCAGCCGGGACAGGGCAAACATTCAGTACTTC. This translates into CASSRDRANIQYF.

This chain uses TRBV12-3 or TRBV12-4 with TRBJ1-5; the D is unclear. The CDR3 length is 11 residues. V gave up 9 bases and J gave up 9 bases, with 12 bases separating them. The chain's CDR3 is CARGFRGPQHF. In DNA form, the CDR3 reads TGTGCCAGAGGTTTTCGTGGGCCCCAGCATTTT.

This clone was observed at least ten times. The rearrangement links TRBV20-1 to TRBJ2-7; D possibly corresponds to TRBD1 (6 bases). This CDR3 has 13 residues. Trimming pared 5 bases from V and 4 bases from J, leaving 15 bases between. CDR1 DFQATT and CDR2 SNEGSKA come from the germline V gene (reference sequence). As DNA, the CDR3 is TGCAGTGCTCCCGGGACACAAAGGTACGAGCAGTACTTC. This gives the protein CSAPGTQRYEQYF.

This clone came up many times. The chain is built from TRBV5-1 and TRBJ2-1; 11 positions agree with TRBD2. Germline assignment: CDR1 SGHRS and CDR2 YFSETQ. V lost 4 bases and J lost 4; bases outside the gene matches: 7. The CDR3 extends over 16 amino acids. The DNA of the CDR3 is TGCGCCAGCAGCACCTCCTGGACTAGCGGGTACAATGAGCAGTTCTTC. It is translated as CASSTSWTSGYNEQFF.

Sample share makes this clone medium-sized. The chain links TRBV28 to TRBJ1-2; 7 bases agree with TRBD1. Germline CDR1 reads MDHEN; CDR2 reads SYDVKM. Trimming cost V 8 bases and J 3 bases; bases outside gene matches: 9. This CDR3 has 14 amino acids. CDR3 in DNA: TGTGCCAGCCTCTCGTCAGGGGGAGACTATGGCTACACCTTC. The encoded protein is CASLSSGGDYGYTF.

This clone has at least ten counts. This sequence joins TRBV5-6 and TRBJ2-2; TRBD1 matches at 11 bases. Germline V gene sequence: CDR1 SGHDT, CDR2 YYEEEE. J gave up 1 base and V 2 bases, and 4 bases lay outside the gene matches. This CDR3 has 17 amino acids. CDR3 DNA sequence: TGTGCCAGCAGCTTTTATGGGACAGGGGGGAACACCGGGGAGCTGTTTTTT. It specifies CASSFYGTGGNTGELFF.

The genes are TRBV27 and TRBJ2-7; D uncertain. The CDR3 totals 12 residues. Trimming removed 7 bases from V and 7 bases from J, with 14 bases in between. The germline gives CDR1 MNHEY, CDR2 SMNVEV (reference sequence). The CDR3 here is CASTEGGFEQYF. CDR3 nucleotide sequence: TGTGCCAGCACCGAAGGCGGTTTTGAGCAGTACTTC.

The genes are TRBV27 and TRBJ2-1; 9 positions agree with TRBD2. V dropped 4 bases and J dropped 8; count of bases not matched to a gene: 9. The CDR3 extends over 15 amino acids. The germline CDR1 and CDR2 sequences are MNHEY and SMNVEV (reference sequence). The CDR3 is CASSSWGTSSYEQFF. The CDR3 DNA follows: TGTGCCAGCAGTTCGTGGGGGACTAGCAGCTATGAGCAGTTCTTC.

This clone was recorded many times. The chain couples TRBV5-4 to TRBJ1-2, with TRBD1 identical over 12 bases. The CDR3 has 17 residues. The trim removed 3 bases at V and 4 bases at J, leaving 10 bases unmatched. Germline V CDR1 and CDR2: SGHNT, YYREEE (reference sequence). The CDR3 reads CASSSGTGGSAVYGYTF. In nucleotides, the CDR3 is TGTGCCAGCAGCTCGGGGACAGGGGGCTCGGCGGTCTATGGCTACACCTTC.